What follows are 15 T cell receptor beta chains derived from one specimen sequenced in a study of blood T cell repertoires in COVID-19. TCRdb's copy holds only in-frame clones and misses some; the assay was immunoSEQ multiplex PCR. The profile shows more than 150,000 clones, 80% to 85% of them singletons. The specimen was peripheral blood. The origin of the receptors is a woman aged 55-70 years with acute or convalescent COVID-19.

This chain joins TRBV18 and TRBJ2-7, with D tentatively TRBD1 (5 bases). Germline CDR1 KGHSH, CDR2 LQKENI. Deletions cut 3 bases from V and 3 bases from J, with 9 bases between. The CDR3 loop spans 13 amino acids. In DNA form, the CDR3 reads TGTGCCAGCTCACCCATCAGGGACTACGAGCAGTACTTC. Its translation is CASSPIRDYEQYF.

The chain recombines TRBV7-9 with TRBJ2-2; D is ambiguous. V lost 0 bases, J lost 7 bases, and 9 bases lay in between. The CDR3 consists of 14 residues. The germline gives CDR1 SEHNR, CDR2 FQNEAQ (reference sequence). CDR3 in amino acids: CASSLAPSGGELFF. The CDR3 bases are TGTGCCAGCAGCTTAGCGCCGTCCGGCGGGGAGCTGTTTTTT.

The DNA of the CDR3 is TGTGCCAGCAGCGCACCGGGACAGGGGATGAATGAGCAGTTCTTC. Its protein product is CASSAPGQGMNEQFF. The chain combines TRBV3-1 (or the pseudogene TRBV3-2) with TRBJ2-1, with 10 nucleotides matching TRBD1. Germline V CDR1 and CDR2: LGHDT, YNNKEL (reference sequence). The CDR3 length is 15 residues. V shed 5 bases and J 7 bases; nucleotides not matched to a gene: 8.

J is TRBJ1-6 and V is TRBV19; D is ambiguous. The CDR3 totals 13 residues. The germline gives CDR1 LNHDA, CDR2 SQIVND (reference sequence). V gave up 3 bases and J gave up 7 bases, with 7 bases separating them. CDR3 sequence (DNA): TGTGCCAGTAGTATGCTCAGGAATTCACCCCTCCACTTT. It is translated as CASSMLRNSPLHF. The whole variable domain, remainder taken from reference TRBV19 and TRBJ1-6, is DGGITQSPKYLFRKEGQNVTLSCEQNLNHDAMYWYRQDPGQGLRLIYYSQIVNDFQKGDIAEGYSVSREKKESFPLTVTSAQKNPTAFYLCASSMLRNSPLHFGNGTRLTVT.

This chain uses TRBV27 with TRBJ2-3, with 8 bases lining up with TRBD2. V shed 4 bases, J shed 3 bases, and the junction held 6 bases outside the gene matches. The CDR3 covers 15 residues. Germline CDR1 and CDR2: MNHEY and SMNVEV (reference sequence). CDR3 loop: CASSSAGGGTDTQYF. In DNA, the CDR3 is TGTGCCAGCAGTTCCGCGGGCGGGGGGACAGATACGCAGTATTTT.

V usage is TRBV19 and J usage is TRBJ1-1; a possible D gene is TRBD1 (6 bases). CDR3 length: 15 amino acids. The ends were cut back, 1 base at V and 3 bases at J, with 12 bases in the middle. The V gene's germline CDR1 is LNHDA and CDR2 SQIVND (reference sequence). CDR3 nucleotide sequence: TGTGCCAGTAGTATAGGCTCACAGGGTTACACTGAAGCTTTCTTT. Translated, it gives CASSIGSQGYTEAFF.

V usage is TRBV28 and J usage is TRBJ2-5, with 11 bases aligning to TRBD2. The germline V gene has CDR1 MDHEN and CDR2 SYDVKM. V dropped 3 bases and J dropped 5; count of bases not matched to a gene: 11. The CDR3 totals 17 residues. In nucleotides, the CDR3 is TGTGCCAGCAGTTTGGGGCTAGCGGGGGGCGGAGGGGAGACCCAGTACTTC. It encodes CASSLGLAGGGGETQYF.

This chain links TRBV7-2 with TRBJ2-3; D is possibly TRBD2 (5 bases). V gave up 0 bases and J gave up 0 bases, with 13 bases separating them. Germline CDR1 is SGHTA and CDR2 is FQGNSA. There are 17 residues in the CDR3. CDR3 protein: CASSLAYLALSTDTQYF. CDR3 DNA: TGTGCCAGCAGCTTAGCGTATCTAGCCCTTAGCACAGATACGCAGTATTTT.

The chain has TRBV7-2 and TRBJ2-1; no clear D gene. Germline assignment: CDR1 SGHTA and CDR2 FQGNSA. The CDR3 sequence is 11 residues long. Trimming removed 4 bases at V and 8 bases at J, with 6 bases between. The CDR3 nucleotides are TGTGCCAGCAGCTCCTTCCATGAGCAGTTCTTC. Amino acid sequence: CASSSFHEQFF.

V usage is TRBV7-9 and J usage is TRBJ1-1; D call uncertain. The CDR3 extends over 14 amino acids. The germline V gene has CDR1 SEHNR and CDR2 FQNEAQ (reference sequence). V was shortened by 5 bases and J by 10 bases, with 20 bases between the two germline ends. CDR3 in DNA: TGTGCCAGCAGCCCAGGAGGTGGAGCCTCCGTAGCTTTCTTT. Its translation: CASSPGGGASVAFF.

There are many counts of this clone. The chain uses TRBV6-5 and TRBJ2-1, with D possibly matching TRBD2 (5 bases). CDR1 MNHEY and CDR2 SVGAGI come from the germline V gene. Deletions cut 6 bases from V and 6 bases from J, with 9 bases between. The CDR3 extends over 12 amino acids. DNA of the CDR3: TGTGCCAGCAGCCTCGAGGGCAATGAGCAGTTCTTC. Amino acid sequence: CASSLEGNEQFF.

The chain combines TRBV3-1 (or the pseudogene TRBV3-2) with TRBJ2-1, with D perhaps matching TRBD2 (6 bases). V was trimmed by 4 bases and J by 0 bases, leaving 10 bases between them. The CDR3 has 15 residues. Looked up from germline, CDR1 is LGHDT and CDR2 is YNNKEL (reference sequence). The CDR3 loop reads CASSPGRGSYNEQFF. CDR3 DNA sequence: TGTGCCAGCAGCCCGGGGCGGGGCTCCTACAATGAGCAGTTCTTC.

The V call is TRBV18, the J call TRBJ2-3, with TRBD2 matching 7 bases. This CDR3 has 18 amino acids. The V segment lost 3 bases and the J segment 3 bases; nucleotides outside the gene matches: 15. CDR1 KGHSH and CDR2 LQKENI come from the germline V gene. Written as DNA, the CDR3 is TGTGCCAGCTCACCGATCCAGGGAGGGTCGAGTTTGACAGATACGCAGTATTTT. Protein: CASSPIQGGSSLTDTQYF.

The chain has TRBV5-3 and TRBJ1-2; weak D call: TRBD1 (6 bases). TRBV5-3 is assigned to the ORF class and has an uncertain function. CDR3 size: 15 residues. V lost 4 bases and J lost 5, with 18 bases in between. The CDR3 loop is CARSAATGVSYGYTF. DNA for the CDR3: TGTGCCAGAAGCGCGGCGACAGGCGTGTCTTATGGCTACACCTTC.

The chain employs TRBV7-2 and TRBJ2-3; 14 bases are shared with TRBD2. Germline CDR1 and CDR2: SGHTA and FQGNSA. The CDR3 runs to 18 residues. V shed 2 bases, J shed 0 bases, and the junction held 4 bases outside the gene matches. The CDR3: CASSLRTSGGTSTDTQYF. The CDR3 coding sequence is TGTGCCAGCAGCTTACGGACTAGCGGGGGGACTAGCACAGATACGCAGTATTTT. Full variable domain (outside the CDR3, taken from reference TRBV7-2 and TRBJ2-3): GAGVSQSPSNKVTEKGKDVELRCDPISGHTALYWYRQSLGQGLEFLIYFQGNSAPDKSGLPSDRFSAERTGGSVSTLTIQRTQQEDSAVYLCASSLRTSGGTSTDTQYFGPGTRLTVL.